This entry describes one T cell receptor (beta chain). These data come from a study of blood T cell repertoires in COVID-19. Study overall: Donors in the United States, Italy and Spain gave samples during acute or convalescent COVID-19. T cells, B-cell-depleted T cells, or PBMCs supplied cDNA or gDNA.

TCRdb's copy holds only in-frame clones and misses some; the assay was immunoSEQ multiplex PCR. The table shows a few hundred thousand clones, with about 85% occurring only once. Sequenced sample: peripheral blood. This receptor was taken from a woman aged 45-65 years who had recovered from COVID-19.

CDR3 in amino acids: CASSFRSGGNTDTQYF. The CDR3 DNA reads TGCGCCAGCAGCTTCCGTAGCGGGGGTAACACAGATACGCAGTATTTT. This chain joins TRBV5-1 and TRBJ2-3, with 9 bases matching TRBD2. Germline V gives CDR1 SGHRS, CDR2 YFSETQ. CDR3 length: 16 residues. The trim removed 2 bases at V and 2 bases at J, leaving 6 bases unmatched.